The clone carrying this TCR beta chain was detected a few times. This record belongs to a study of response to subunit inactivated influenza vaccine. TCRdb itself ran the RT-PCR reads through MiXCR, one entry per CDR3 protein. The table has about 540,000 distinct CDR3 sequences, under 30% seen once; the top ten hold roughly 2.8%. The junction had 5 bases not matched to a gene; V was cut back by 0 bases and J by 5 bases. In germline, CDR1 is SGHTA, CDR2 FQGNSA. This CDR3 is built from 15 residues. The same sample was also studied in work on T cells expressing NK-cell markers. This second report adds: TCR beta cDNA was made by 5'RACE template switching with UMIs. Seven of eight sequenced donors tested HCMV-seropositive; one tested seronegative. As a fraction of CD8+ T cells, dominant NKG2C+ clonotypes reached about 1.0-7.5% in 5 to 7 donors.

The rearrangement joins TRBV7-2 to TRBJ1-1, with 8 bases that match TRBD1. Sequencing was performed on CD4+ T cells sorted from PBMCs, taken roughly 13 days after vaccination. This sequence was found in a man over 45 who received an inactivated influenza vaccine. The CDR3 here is CASSLASRGRTEAFF. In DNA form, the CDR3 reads TGTGCCAGCAGCTTAGCATCCAGGGGGCGGACTGAAGCTTTCTTT.